The next 16 T cell receptor beta chains were all read from a single sample in a study of T cell responses to AZD1222 COVID-19 vaccine. The repertoire was sequenced with immunoSEQ multiplex PCR; TCRdb's copy has only in-frame clones and lacks some. Of about 140,000 clones listed, more than 90% are singletons. The input for sequencing was peripheral blood, taken on day 0 of AZD1222 vaccination. The receptors originated from an adult in good health.

CDR3 amino acids: CASIERGQDYGYTF. CDR3 DNA: TGTGCCAGTATTGAACGTGGACAGGACTATGGCTACACCTTC. V usage is TRBV19 and J usage is TRBJ1-2; 7 bases are shared with TRBD1. The CDR3 loop spans 14 amino acids. The germline V gene has CDR1 LNHDA and CDR2 SQIVND (reference sequence). Trimming took 7 bases from V and 3 from J; bases not matched to a gene: 8. Using reference TRBV19 and TRBJ1-2 for the parts outside the CDR3, the full variable domain is DGGITQSPKYLFRKEGQNVTLSCEQNLNHDAMYWYRQDPGQGLRLIYYSQIVNDFQKGDIAEGYSVSREKKESFPLTVTSAQKNPTAFYLCASIERGQDYGYTFGSGTRLTVV.

The chain employs TRBV5-1 and TRBJ2-2, with 10 nucleotides matching TRBD1. Trimming took 4 bases from V and 3 from J; bases not matched to a gene: 6. The CDR3 has 16 amino acids. Germline CDR1 and CDR2: SGHRS and YFSETQ. CDR3 in DNA: TGCGCCAGCAGCCAGGGGACAGGGGATCACACCGGGGAGCTGTTTTTT. Its protein product is CASSQGTGDHTGELFF.

The chain uses TRBV28 and TRBJ2-2, with no clear D. Germline-derived CDR1 and CDR2 are MDHEN and SYDVKM. This CDR3 has 19 residues. Trimming stripped 3 bases from V and 4 bases from J, with 24 bases between. The CDR3 sequence is CASSFISPLNTDTTGELFF. The CDR3 region has the DNA TGTGCCAGCAGTTTTATATCCCCCCTGAACACGGATACCACCGGGGAGCTGTTTTTT.

This chain joins TRBV6-5 and TRBJ1-3, with D unclear. With 6 bases removed from V and 0 bases from J, the gap between germline ends came to 12 bases. This CDR3 region has 15 residues. Germline V gene data show CDR1 as MNHEY and CDR2 as SVGAGI. The CDR3 loop reads CASRPGLSSGNTIYF. In DNA, the CDR3 is TGTGCCAGCAGACCAGGACTCAGCTCTGGAAACACCATATATTTT.

The chain employs TRBV29-1 and TRBJ1-6; D uncertain. The germline V gene has CDR1 SQVTM and CDR2 ANQGSEA. Between the trimmed V and J ends, which lost 6 bases and 7 bases, there was a span of 10 bases. The CDR3 totals 12 residues. The CDR3 sequence is CSVGWGNSPLHF. The CDR3, as DNA: TGCAGCGTGGGATGGGGAAATTCACCCCTCCACTTT.

V usage is TRBV27 and J usage is TRBJ1-1; 7 nucleotides match TRBD1. Trimming cost V 5 bases and J 7 bases; bases outside gene matches: 4. CDR3 length: 12 residues. In germline, CDR1 is MNHEY, CDR2 SMNVEV (reference sequence). The CDR3 loop reads CASSTGANEAFF. As DNA, the CDR3 is TGTGCCAGCAGTACAGGGGCCAATGAAGCTTTCTTT.

V and J are TRBV19 and TRBJ2-6, with unresolved D. Germline V CDR1 and CDR2: LNHDA, SQIVND (reference sequence). V was shortened by 6 bases and J by 1 base, with 4 bases between the two germline ends. The CDR3 is 13 residues long. This CDR3 reads CASRNSGANVLTF. CDR3 in DNA: TGTGCCAGTAGGAATTCTGGGGCCAACGTCCTGACTTTC.

The chain links TRBV11-3 to TRBJ2-5, with 11 bases matching TRBD2. This CDR3 spans 15 amino acids. V lost 4 bases to trimming and J lost 1 base; unmatched junction nucleotides: 2. In germline, CDR1 is SGHNT, CDR2 YENEEA. CDR3: CASSSGLAVQETQYF. Here the CDR3 DNA reads TGTGCCAGCAGCTCGGGACTAGCGGTCCAAGAGACCCAGTACTTC. The full variable domain, its missing parts supplied by reference TRBV11-3 and TRBJ2-5, is EAGVVQSPRYKIIEKKQPVAFWCNPISGHNTLYWYLQNLGQGPELLIRYENEEAVDDSQLPKDRFSAERLKGVDSTLKIQPAELGDSAVYLCASSSGLAVQETQYFGPGTRLLVL.

CDR3 nucleotides: TGTGCCAGCAGTTACTCGGGGCAGGGTAATTCACCCCTCCACTTT. Protein: CASSYSGQGNSPLHF. V gene TRBV6-5 combines with J gene TRBJ1-6; D perhaps matches TRBD1 (5 bases). Trimming left V 0 bases short and J 6 bases short, with 9 bases between. The CDR3 contains 15 residues. Per the germline V gene, CDR1 is MNHEY and CDR2 is SVGAGI.

The chain uses TRBV7-9 and TRBJ2-1; perhaps D is TRBD1 or TRBD2 (5 bases each). There are 14 residues in the CDR3. The V end lost 6 bases, the J end lost 7 bases, and 16 bases lay between the germline ends. Per the germline V gene, CDR1 is SEHNR and CDR2 is FQNEAQ (reference sequence). The chain's CDR3 is CASSRVGEYNEQFF. In DNA form, the CDR3 reads TGTGCCAGCAGTCGGGTGGGGGAGTATAATGAGCAGTTCTTC.

The J gene is TRBJ2-7, the V gene TRBV20-1; TRBD2 is a possible D gene (6 bases). Germline CDR1 and CDR2: DFQATT and SNEGSKA (reference sequence). V gave up 3 bases and J gave up 5 bases, with 8 bases separating them. The CDR3 has 11 residues. The CDR3 loop is CSARRRDEQYF. The CDR3 nucleotides are TGCAGTGCTAGGAGGAGGGACGAGCAGTACTTC.

V and J are TRBV5-8 and TRBJ1-6, with D tentatively TRBD1 (6 bases). The CDR3 runs to 14 residues. The germline gives CDR1 SGHTS, CDR2 YDEGEE. V was trimmed by 0 bases and J by 11 bases, leaving 12 bases between them. CDR3 DNA sequence: TGTGCCAGCAGCTTGGGACAGGCGCTAACACCCCTCCACTTT. This gives the protein CASSLGQALTPLHF.

The rearrangement uses TRBV5-6 and TRBJ1-2; D gene uncertain. The V end was cut by 6 bases, the J end by 14 bases, with 26 bases between. CDR3 length equals 14 residues. CDR1 and CDR2 from the germline V gene are SGHDT and YYEEEE. The DNA of the CDR3 is TGTGCCAGCAAAGAAGCCCCCCCGTCGCCTGAAAGGACCTTC. This sequence encodes CASKEAPPSPERTF.

The chain employs TRBV27 and TRBJ1-6; D is unclear. V gave up 5 bases and J gave up 7 bases, with 15 bases separating them. CDR1 and CDR2 (germline): MNHEY, SMNVEV (reference sequence). This CDR3 has 15 residues. The CDR3 nucleotides read TGTGCCAGCAGTATCCGGGAAGGACTGAATTCACCCCTCCACTTT. Amino acids: CASSIREGLNSPLHF.

This chain uses TRBV7-2 with TRBJ2-7; D gene unclear. The CDR3 spans 15 residues. CDR1 SGHTA and CDR2 FQGNSA come from the germline V gene. V lost 1 base to trimming and J lost 3 bases, with 13 bases between them. CDR3 amino acids: CASSLVSESFYEQYF. The CDR3, as DNA: TGTGCCAGCAGCTTAGTCTCGGAAAGTTTCTACGAGCAGTACTTC.

Details on this clone: The same CDR3 arises from other DNA sequences in this sample as well. The chain has TRBV7-2 and TRBJ1-1; D gene ambiguous. The CDR3 extends over 13 amino acids. Germline CDR1 is SGHTA and CDR2 is FQGNSA. The V and J ends lost 2 bases and 0 bases respectively, with 4 bases between them. CDR3 residues: CASSLSVNTEAFF. The CDR3 nucleotides read TGTGCCAGCAGCTTATCAGTGAACACTGAAGCTTTCTTT.